This TCR beta chain was captured by sequencing in a study of blood T cell repertoires in COVID-19. J was trimmed by 0 bases and V by 6 bases; bases with no gene match: 7. CDR3 size: 15 residues. CDR1 is MDHEN, CDR2 SYDVKM, per germline. TCRdb's table, derived via immunoSEQ multiplex PCR, lists solely in-frame clones and lacks some. The repertoire holds 150,000 or so clones, with roughly 90% as singletons. J is TRBJ2-7 and V is TRBV28; TRBD1 aligns across 8 bases. Sequencing used PBMCs or T cells enriched from blood (not recorded which). The receptor comes from a woman aged 40 to 49 who had been exposed to COVID-19. This CDR3 is CASRWGTGVSYEQYF. The CDR3 region has the DNA TGTGCCAGCAGGTGGGGGACAGGAGTCTCCTACGAGCAGTACTTC.